This passage covers 30 T cell receptor beta chains from one sample sequenced in a study of early T cells in non-severe SARS-CoV-2 infection. A single record per CDR3 protein comes from TCRdb applying MiXCR to the 5' RACE reads. The data hold roughly 45,000 distinct CDR3 sequences, with about 4% observed a single time. The sequenced sample was whole blood. The receptors were gathered from an adult who was a healthcare worker with PCR-confirmed SARS-CoV-2 infection or an uninfected control (not recorded which).

This clonotype has ten or more counts. CDR3 residues: CASSFSWFEKNTEAFF. The DNA for the CDR3 is TGTGCCAGCAGCTTTAGTTGGTTTGAGAAGAACACTGAAGCTTTCTTT. The V call is TRBV5-8, the J call TRBJ1-1; D unclear. Germline values: CDR1 SGHTS, CDR2 YDEGEE. The CDR3 extends over 16 amino acids. The V gene lost 2 bases and the J gene lost 1 base, with 15 bases spanning the gap. The full variable domain, its missing parts supplied by reference TRBV5-8 and TRBJ1-1, is EAGVTQSPTHLIKTRGQQATLRCSPISGHTSVYWYQQALGLGLQFLLWYDEGEERNRGNFPPRFSGRQFPNYSSELNVNALELEDSALYLCASSFSWFEKNTEAFFGQGTRLTVV.

The table lists this clonotype with a few counts. The chain has TRBV2 and TRBJ1-1; no clear D. Germline CDR1 reads SNHLY; CDR2 reads FYNNEI. This CDR3 is built from 14 residues. Trimming left V 4 bases short and J 1 base short, with 10 bases between. CDR3 sequence: CASSAFGKNTEAFF. CDR3 nucleotides: TGTGCCAGCAGTGCTTTCGGGAAGAACACTGAAGCTTTCTTT.

This clonotype showed up many times. V gene TRBV19 combines with J gene TRBJ1-2; D is unresolved. Germline V gene sequence: CDR1 LNHDA, CDR2 SQIVND (reference sequence). CDR3 size: 14 residues. V lost 7 bases and J lost 0, with 12 bases in between. CDR3: CASKAGIANYGYTF. CDR3 DNA: TGTGCCAGTAAAGCGGGCATAGCTAACTATGGCTACACCTTC.

This clonotype was counted at least ten times. This chain joins TRBV20-1 and TRBJ1-1, with D unresolved. Between the trimmed V and J ends, which lost 2 bases and 10 bases, there was a span of 20 bases. The length of the CDR3 is 14 residues. Germline V gene lookup returns CDR1 DFQATT and CDR2 SNEGSKA (reference sequence). The CDR3 sequence is CSARSLRTALLAFF. The CDR3 nucleotides are TGCAGTGCTAGATCGCTACGGACGGCCTTGTTAGCTTTCTTT.

Ten or more counts support this clonotype. The V and J genes are TRBV5-1 and TRBJ1-5, with D hard to call. Trimming removed 4 bases at V and 0 bases at J, with 11 bases between. The CDR3 runs to 15 residues. CDR1 is SGHRS, CDR2 YFSETQ, per germline. CDR3 residues: CASSPDGHSNQPQHF. In nucleotides, the CDR3 is TGCGCCAGCAGCCCGGACGGCCATAGCAATCAGCCCCAGCATTTT.

This clonotype was recorded at least ten times. The genes are TRBV5-4 and TRBJ1-2; 8 nucleotides agree with TRBD1. The V segment lost 1 base and the J segment 1 base; nucleotides outside the gene matches: 3. From germline, CDR1 is SGHNT and CDR2 YYREEE (reference sequence). CDR3 length: 15 amino acids. CDR3 residues: CASSLQGANNYGYTF. Written as DNA, the CDR3 is TGTGCCAGCAGCTTGCAGGGGGCGAATAACTATGGCTACACCTTC.

This clonotype was seen repeatedly, ten times or more. The chain recombines TRBV19 with TRBJ2-7; 8 bases are shared with TRBD2. J was trimmed by 5 bases and V by 7 bases; bases with no gene match: 7. The V gene's germline CDR1 is LNHDA and CDR2 SQIVND (reference sequence). CDR3 size: 13 residues. In DNA, the CDR3 is TGTGCCAGTAATTCGGGACTAGGGAACGAGCAGTACTTC. Protein sequence: CASNSGLGNEQYF.

In this sample, this clonotype turned up a few times. This rearrangement joins TRBV12-3 or TRBV12-4 to TRBJ2-7; TRBD1 agrees at 8 bases. Losses at the gene ends were 4 bases for V and 3 bases for J; bases not matched to a gene: 8. This CDR3 comprises 15 residues. CDR3 sequence: CASSYWTGINYEQYF. Written as DNA, the CDR3 is TGTGCCAGCAGTTATTGGACAGGGATTAACTACGAGCAGTACTTC.

In its sample, this clonotype was seen many times. The J gene is TRBJ2-7, the V gene TRBV30, with 7 bases identical to TRBD1. Germline trimming cut 1 base from V and 4 bases from J; bases unmatched to any gene: 4. Per germline, CDR1 GTSNPN and CDR2 SVGIG (reference sequence). There are 13 residues in the CDR3. The CDR3 region is CAWSETGLYEQYF. CDR3 sequence (DNA): TGTGCCTGGAGTGAGACAGGGTTATACGAGCAGTACTTC.

V and J are TRBV30 and TRBJ2-7; TRBD2 matches 10 bases. CDR1 and CDR2 from the germline V gene are GTSNPN and SVGIG (reference sequence). The CDR3 sequence is 15 residues long. J was trimmed by 4 bases and V by 1 base; bases with no gene match: 7. CDR3 DNA sequence: TGTGCCTGGAGTGAGAAAGGGACTAGCGCTTACGAGCAGTACTTC. It is translated as CAWSEKGTSAYEQYF.

Turning to this clonotype: A read error may be the cause here, since a much bigger clone is one base away. The chain carries TRBV5-1 and TRBJ2-3; unclear D gene. V lost 3 bases to trimming and J lost 4 bases, with 15 bases between them. The length of the CDR3 is 15 residues. CDR1 and CDR2 (germline): SGHRS, YFSETQ. The CDR3 spells CASSSLGRSADTQYF. The CDR3 DNA reads as TGCGCCAGCAGCTCCCTAGGTCGGAGCGCAGATACGCAGTATTTT.

This clonotype occurred many times. The chain employs TRBV19 and TRBJ2-3; 11 bases map to TRBD2. V lost 5 bases and J lost 0; bases outside the gene matches: 7. Looked up from germline, CDR1 is LNHDA and CDR2 is SQIVND (reference sequence). The CDR3 is made up of 17 amino acids. The CDR3 DNA is TGTGCCAGTAGTCCTGGGACTAGCGGAACTAGCACAGATACGCAGTATTTT. It is translated as CASSPGTSGTSTDTQYF.

This clonotype was counted at least ten times. The CDR3: CASSSDSPAGGNQPQHF. The CDR3, as DNA: TGTGCCAGCAGCTCGGACTCCCCGGCGGGTGGCAATCAGCCCCAGCATTTT. V gene TRBV6-6 combines with J gene TRBJ1-5; D is undetermined. The CDR3 contains 17 residues. Between the trimmed V and J ends, which lost 6 bases and 2 bases, there was a span of 20 bases. The germline gives CDR1 MNHNY, CDR2 SVGAGI (reference sequence).

The sample holds a few counts of this clonotype. The gene calls are TRBV7-8 and TRBJ2-1, with a weak D call TRBD1 (5 bases). Germline loops: CDR1 SGHVS, CDR2 FQNEAQ. Between the trimmed V and J ends, which lost 5 bases and 6 bases, there was a span of 20 bases. The length of the CDR3 is 16 residues. CDR3 in amino acids: CASSLTPWQGANEQFF. The CDR3 nucleotides are TGTGCCAGCAGCCTAACCCCGTGGCAGGGCGCCAATGAGCAGTTCTTC.

This clonotype was recorded at least ten times. This chain links TRBV6-1 with TRBJ1-5; TRBD1 agrees at 7 bases. This CDR3 is built from 15 residues. Germline V lookup: CDR1 MNHNS, CDR2 SASEGT. V was pared by 2 bases and J by 1 base, with 2 bases of the junction left unmatched. The CDR3 here is CASSEIQGSNQPQHF. DNA of the CDR3: TGTGCCAGCAGTGAAATACAGGGGAGCAATCAGCCCCAGCATTTT.

The V and J genes are TRBV2 and TRBJ1-6, with no clear D. Trimming took off 6 bases at V and 6 bases at J, with 15 bases between the two ends. Germline V gives CDR1 SNHLY, CDR2 FYNNEI. The CDR3 is 15 amino acids. The CDR3 DNA reads TGTGCCAGCAGCGTTACTGACACGATTAATTCACCCCTCCACTTT. It encodes CASSVTDTINSPLHF.

Many counts were recorded for this clonotype. J is TRBJ2-5 and V is TRBV12-3 or TRBV12-4, with D unclear. The V end lost 7 bases, the J end lost 2 bases, and 14 bases lay between the germline ends. The CDR3 consists of 14 residues. In DNA form, the CDR3 reads TGTGCCAGCACCGGAGACACAGATCAAGAGACCCAGTACTTC. Amino acids: CASTGDTDQETQYF.

This clonotype was counted many times. This chain connects TRBV7-7 to TRBJ2-1; D is perhaps TRBD1 (6 bases). The V end was cut by 3 bases, the J end by 10 bases, with 10 bases between. The CDR3 length is 12 residues. The germline V gene has CDR1 SSHAT and CDR2 FNYEAQ (reference sequence). This CDR3 reads CASSLPDREQFF. In DNA form, the CDR3 reads TGTGCCAGCAGCTTGCCGGACAGAGAGCAGTTCTTC.

This clonotype was seen more than once but under ten times. J is TRBJ2-7 and V is TRBV4-2; D not resolved. CDR1 LGHNA and CDR2 YNFKEQ come from the germline V gene. The CDR3 is 14 residues long. Trimming took 0 bases from V and 3 from J, leaving 9 bases between them. CDR3 amino acids: CASSQEVLSYEQYF. CDR3 DNA sequence: TGTGCCAGCAGCCAAGAGGTCCTGAGCTACGAGCAGTACTTC.

The chain joins TRBV5-6 to TRBJ2-3; D gene uncertain. Trimming stripped 0 bases from V and 5 bases from J, with 16 bases between. Germline lookup yields CDR1 SGHDT and CDR2 YYEEEE. The CDR3 is 16 amino acids. As DNA, the CDR3 is TGTGCCAGCAGCTTGGATCCGACCCCCGAGGTAGATACGCAGTATTTT. Encoded protein: CASSLDPTPEVDTQYF.

The table lists this clonotype with many counts. The rearrangement links TRBV9 to TRBJ2-3; D not resolved. Trimming shortened V by 0 bases and J by 2 bases, and 10 bases separated the two germline ends. Germline V gives CDR1 SGDLS, CDR2 YYNGEE. The CDR3 runs 15 residues. CDR3 sequence (DNA): TGTGCCAGCAGCGTAGAGGGATACCTCACAGATACGCAGTATTTT. Its protein product is CASSVEGYLTDTQYF.

CDR3 residues: CASSQEPTSGYGTF. CDR3 coding DNA: TGTGCCAGCAGCCAAGAACCAACTTCTGGTTATGGAACCTTC. This chain links TRBV3-1 with TRBJ1-2; the D is unclear. The CDR3 is 14 amino acids. Trimming removed 0 bases from V and 14 bases from J, with 19 bases in between. Germline V lookup: CDR1 LGHDT, CDR2 YNNKEL (reference sequence). Full variable domain (rest looked up from reference TRBV3-1 and TRBJ1-2): DTAVSQTPKYLVTQMGNDKSIKCEQNLGHDTMYWYKQDSKKFLKIMFSYNNKELIINETVPNRFSPKSPDKAHLNLHINSLELGDSAVYFCASSQEPTSGYGTFGSGTRLTVV.

This chain links TRBV5-4 with TRBJ2-3; D gene uncertain. CDR3 size: 12 residues. CDR1 is SGHNT, CDR2 YYREEE, per germline (reference sequence). Trimming stripped 2 bases from V and 5 bases from J, with 6 bases between. The CDR3 coding sequence is TGTGCCAGCAGCTTCGGTTTAGATACGCAGTATTTT. Residues: CASSFGLDTQYF.

This clonotype occurred many times. The chain has TRBV5-1 and TRBJ1-2; D unclear. The CDR3 is made up of 16 amino acids. Germline V gives CDR1 SGHRS, CDR2 YFSETQ. V lost 4 bases to trimming and J lost 4 bases, with 20 bases between them. The CDR3 loop reads CASSMGQTGTSYGYTF. Here the CDR3 DNA reads TGCGCCAGCAGCATGGGCCAGACGGGAACCTCCTATGGCTACACCTTC.

The gene calls are TRBV28 and TRBJ2-7; 10 nucleotides agree with TRBD2. The CDR3 is 15 residues long. V dropped 5 bases and J dropped 3; count of bases not matched to a gene: 7. Germline V gene lookup returns CDR1 MDHEN and CDR2 SYDVKM. CDR3 sequence reads: CASSPPSGSNYEQYF. The CDR3, as DNA: TGTGCCAGCAGTCCACCTAGCGGGAGCAACTACGAGCAGTACTTC.

This chain connects TRBV29-1 to TRBJ1-1, with a tentative D call TRBD1 (5 bases). V lost 5 bases and J 4 bases, leaving 14 bases between the germline ends. This CDR3 is built from 13 residues. Germline V gene lookup returns CDR1 SQVTM and CDR2 ANQGSEA. The CDR3 DNA is TGCAGCGTTTTGCTAGCGGGGGGCACTGAAGCTTTCTTT. The encoded protein is CSVLLAGGTEAFF.

Ten or more counts support this clonotype. This chain links TRBV12-3 or TRBV12-4 with TRBJ2-1; D tentatively fits TRBD1 or TRBD2 (5 bases each). This CDR3 has 14 residues. Trimming took 5 bases from V and 7 from J, leaving 15 bases between them. CDR3 sequence reads: CASSLGGGPNEQFF. The CDR3 nucleotides read TGTGCCAGCAGTCTCGGTGGGGGTCCTAATGAGCAGTTCTTC.

This clonotype was counted many times. This rearrangement joins TRBV11-2 to TRBJ2-3, with unresolved D. Between the trimmed V and J ends, which lost 1 base and 1 base, there was a span of 6 bases. Germline V gives CDR1 SGHAT, CDR2 FQNNGV. The CDR3 loop spans 14 amino acids. The CDR3 DNA is TGTGCCAGCAGCTTAGGTGATCGCACAGATACGCAGTATTTT. Encoded protein: CASSLGDRTDTQYF.

The chain joins TRBV3-1 to TRBJ1-2; 10 nucleotides line up with TRBD1. V gave up 6 bases and J gave up 10 bases; unmatched junction bases: 5. CDR3 length: 12 amino acids. Germline CDR1 is LGHDT and CDR2 is YNNKEL (reference sequence). CDR3 DNA: TGTGCCAGCAGACGCGGACAGGGGGACTACACCTTC. Amino acids: CASRRGQGDYTF.

This clonotype was seen repeatedly, ten times or more. V gene TRBV20-1 combines with J gene TRBJ1-2; D is perhaps TRBD1 (6 bases). Trimming removed 2 bases from V and 7 bases from J, with 20 bases in between. The CDR3 is 15 amino acids. Germline assignment: CDR1 DFQATT and CDR2 SNEGSKA (reference sequence). The CDR3 DNA follows: TGCAGTGCTAGACCACCGACAGGCACACTTTCTGGCTACACCTTC. It is translated as CSARPPTGTLSGYTF.